The T cell receptor (beta chain) described here comes from a study of blood T cell repertoires in COVID-19. Study as a whole: Specimens from acute and convalescent COVID-19 originated in the United States, Italy and Spain. Sample material is recorded as cDNA or gDNA derived from T cells, B-cell-depleted T cells, or PBMCs.

A single count supports this clone. The authors' processing: Cell counts per sample came from amplifying reference gene primers. Only in-frame clones appear in the TCRdb table, and some are missing; sequencing was by immunoSEQ multiplex PCR. D and trimming were read from the DNA, whereas the V and J calls and clone size are those reported in that table. The sample shows some 74,000 clones, roughly 80% of them seen only once. Germline V gene sequence: CDR1 SNHLY, CDR2 FYNNEI. Trimming removed 6 bases from V and 0 bases from J; junction bases left unmatched: 1. The CDR3 has 13 amino acids. The rearrangement joins TRBV2 to TRBJ2-5, with 7 bases identical to TRBD2. The TCR sequence derives from an elderly woman with active or convalescent COVID-19. The specimen was peripheral blood. The DNA of the CDR3 is TGTGCCAGCAGGAGCGGGGACCAAGAGACCCAGTACTTC. This codes for CASRSGDQETQYF.